The 28 T cell receptor beta chains listed next were all sequenced from one sample in a study of blood T cell repertoires in COVID-19. Produced via immunoSEQ multiplex PCR; TCRdb's table is partial and in-frame only. The sample lists some 40,000 clones; 75% to 90% were seen once. Sample: peripheral blood. Receptors originate from a man in his sixties with acute or convalescent COVID-19.

The CDR3 bases are TGTGCCAGCAGTGACCCCGGGGGATCGGGTCGGACTGAAGCTTTCTTT. This codes for CASSDPGGSGRTEAFF. V usage is TRBV28 and J usage is TRBJ1-1; a possible D gene is TRBD1 (5 bases). Germline CDR1 reads MDHEN; CDR2 reads SYDVKM. The ends were cut back, 5 bases at V and 5 bases at J, with 21 bases in the middle. The CDR3 runs 16 residues.

A few counts support this clone. J is TRBJ1-1 and V is TRBV2, with D perhaps matching TRBD1 (5 bases). V was shortened by 7 bases and J by 2 bases, with 14 bases between the two germline ends. This CDR3 contains 14 residues. Germline V gene lookup returns CDR1 SNHLY and CDR2 FYNNEI. The CDR3 loop is CASTTDRGNTEAFF. CDR3 DNA: TGTGCCAGCACTACCGACAGAGGTAACACTGAAGCTTTCTTT.

The V and J genes are TRBV27 and TRBJ1-2; possibly TRBD1 for D (5 bases). The CDR3 consists of 13 residues. The ends were cut back, 2 bases at V and 2 bases at J, with 6 bases in the middle. The germline CDR1 and CDR2 sequences are MNHEY and SMNVEV (reference sequence). The CDR3 coding sequence is TGTGCCAGCAGTTTACGGGGGAACTATGGCTACACCTTC. Translation gives CASSLRGNYGYTF.

J is TRBJ1-3 and V is TRBV6-2 or TRBV6-3, with TRBD1 as a possible D gene (6 bases). Germline CDR1 and CDR2: MNHEY and SVGEGT. The CDR3 length is 19 residues. Trimming cost V 0 bases and J 0 bases, with 18 bases left between them. The CDR3 loop is CASSYSTRTVQSSGNTIYF. The CDR3 DNA reads as TGTGCCAGCAGTTACTCGACCCGGACAGTTCAAAGCTCTGGAAACACCATATATTTT.

The chain links TRBV25-1 to TRBJ2-1; 8 bases line up with TRBD2. The V gene's germline CDR1 is MGHDK and CDR2 SYGVNS. The CDR3 has 14 residues. V lost 3 bases and J lost 9; bases outside the gene matches: 7. This CDR3 is CASSEQGSGIEQFF. The CDR3 DNA reads TGTGCCAGCAGTGAGCAGGGTAGCGGGATTGAGCAGTTCTTC.

The V gene is TRBV13, the J gene TRBJ2-5; tentative D call: TRBD1 (6 bases). This CDR3 has 16 amino acids. Trimming shortened V by 3 bases and J by 10 bases, and 24 bases separated the two germline ends. Germline V gene data show CDR1 as PRHDT and CDR2 as FYEKMQ (reference sequence). The CDR3 is CASSFSPRSGTKSQYF. The CDR3 bases are TGTGCCAGCAGCTTTTCCCCTCGATCAGGGACAAAGAGCCAGTACTTC.

This clone was picked up a small number of times. This sequence joins TRBV11-3 and TRBJ1-5; the D gene is possibly TRBD1 (6 bases). Germline V gene lookup returns CDR1 SGHNT and CDR2 YENEEA. Trimming shortened V by 2 bases and J by 11 bases, and 16 bases separated the two germline ends. The CDR3 sequence is 14 residues long. The CDR3 nucleotides read TGTGCCAGCAGCTTACAGGGGCCGGGCTCGGCCCAGCATTTT. Protein: CASSLQGPGSAQHF.

This chain joins TRBV11-3 and TRBJ2-2; D possibly corresponds to TRBD1 (5 bases). Trimming left V 4 bases short and J 4 bases short, with 10 bases between. This CDR3 spans 14 amino acids. Germline V CDR1 and CDR2: SGHNT, YENEEA. In DNA form, the CDR3 reads TGTGCCAGCAGCTCCCGACAGAGCACCGGGGAGCTGTTTTTT. This translates into CASSSRQSTGELFF.

V is TRBV7-9 and J is TRBJ2-2; D is undetermined. Germline CDR1 is SEHNR and CDR2 is FQNEAQ (reference sequence). This CDR3 spans 13 amino acids. Trimming took off 4 bases at V and 4 bases at J, with 7 bases between the two ends. CDR3 protein: CASSSSTTGELFF. The CDR3 coding sequence is TGTGCCAGCAGCTCGTCTACCACCGGGGAGCTGTTTTTT. Complete variable domain (other parts from reference TRBV7-9 and TRBJ2-2): DTGVSQNPRHKITKRGQNVTFRCDPISEHNRLYWYRQTLGQGPEFLTYFQNEAQLEKSRLLSDRFSAERPKGSFSTLEIQRTEQGDSAMYLCASSSSTTGELFFGEGSRLTVL.

V gene TRBV5-1 combines with J gene TRBJ2-4; TRBD2 matches 8 bases. Germline assignment: CDR1 SGHRS and CDR2 YFSETQ. V gave up 4 bases and J gave up 1 base; unmatched junction bases: 10. The CDR3 runs to 17 residues. Here the CDR3 reads CASSLMAGGTAKNIQYF. The CDR3, as DNA: TGCGCCAGCAGCCTAATGGCGGGAGGAACGGCCAAAAACATTCAGTACTTC.

The chain combines TRBV19 with TRBJ1-1; D is unclear. The V end lost 9 bases, the J end lost 3 bases, and 11 bases lay between the germline ends. Germline CDR1 LNHDA, CDR2 SQIVND (reference sequence). The length of the CDR3 is 12 residues. In DNA, the CDR3 is TGTGCCAGCCGTCGGGGTCACACTGAAGCTTTCTTT. Protein sequence: CASRRGHTEAFF.

The chain links TRBV24-1 to TRBJ1-2; 9 bases match TRBD1. The CDR3 loop spans 13 amino acids. Per the germline V gene, CDR1 is KGHDR and CDR2 is SFDVKD. Losses at the gene ends were 6 bases for V and 7 bases for J; bases not matched to a gene: 5. The CDR3 sequence is CATSTGQGAGYTF. CDR3 DNA sequence: TGTGCCACCAGTACGGGACAGGGAGCTGGCTACACCTTC.

The chain recombines TRBV27 with TRBJ2-5; the match to TRBD1 covers 8 bases. V trimming: 5 bases; J trimming: 5 bases; junction bases outside the gene matches: 7. The CDR3 extends over 14 amino acids. The germline V gene has CDR1 MNHEY and CDR2 SMNVEV (reference sequence). In DNA form, the CDR3 reads TGTGCCAGCAGTGCTGGACAGGGAAGGGAGACCCAGTACTTC. Its translation: CASSAGQGRETQYF.

V gene TRBV10-2 combines with J gene TRBJ1-5; 7 bases are a match to TRBD1. The CDR3 is 14 amino acids. V was clipped by 4 bases and J by 4 bases; unmatched bases: 4. CDR1 and CDR2 (germline): WSHSY, SAAADI. The CDR3 DNA reads as TGCGCCAGCAGTGCGGGACAGTTGAATCAGCCCCAGCATTTT. This gives the protein CASSAGQLNQPQHF.

This rearrangement joins TRBV7-2 to TRBJ1-2; D ambiguous. This CDR3 is 12 amino acids long. Germline loops: CDR1 SGHTA, CDR2 FQGNSA. V was pared by 7 bases and J by 4 bases, with 10 bases between. CDR3 region: CASMAAAYGYTF. CDR3 sequence (DNA): TGTGCCAGCATGGCGGCGGCCTATGGCTACACCTTC. The full variable domain, completed using reference TRBV7-2 and TRBJ1-2, is GAGVSQSPSNKVTEKGKDVELRCDPISGHTALYWYRQSLGQGLEFLIYFQGNSAPDKSGLPSDRFSAERTGGSVSTLTIQRTQQEDSAVYLCASMAAAYGYTFGSGTRLTVV.

This clone showed up just a few times. The chain couples TRBV2 to TRBJ1-5; TRBD1 matches at 8 bases. The germline V gene has CDR1 SNHLY and CDR2 FYNNEI. J lost 6 bases, V lost 6 bases, and 7 bases had no gene match. The CDR3 contains 14 residues. This CDR3 reads CASSPQGVAQPQHF. The CDR3 DNA sequence: TGTGCCAGCAGCCCACAGGGGGTGGCTCAGCCCCAGCATTTT. Using reference TRBV2 and TRBJ1-5 for the parts outside the CDR3, the full variable domain is EPEVTQTPSHQVTQMGQEVILRCVPISNHLYFYWYRQILGQKVEFLVSFYNNEISEKSEIFDDQFSVERPDGSNFTLKIRSTKLEDSAMYFCASSPQGVAQPQHFGDGTRLSIL.

V usage is TRBV7-9 and J usage is TRBJ2-7; 10 bases map to TRBD2. V dropped 3 bases and J dropped 2; count of bases not matched to a gene: 10. Looked up from germline, CDR1 is SEHNR and CDR2 is FQNEAQ (reference sequence). This CDR3 comprises 17 residues. CDR3 in DNA: TGTGCCAGCAGCTTTCGACCGGGACTAGCGTCGACCTACGAGCAGTACTTC. Amino acids: CASSFRPGLASTYEQYF.

In DNA, the CDR3 is TGTGCCAGCTCACGGGACACAACCTACGAGCAGTACTTC. Its protein product is CASSRDTTYEQYF. The rearrangement links TRBV18 to TRBJ2-7; D might be TRBD1 (6 bases). The V gene lost 4 bases and the J gene lost 2 bases, with 9 bases spanning the gap. In germline, CDR1 is KGHSH, CDR2 LQKENI. This CDR3 comprises 13 residues.

The chain combines TRBV11-3 with TRBJ1-1; TRBD1 might be the D (5 bases). The CDR3 is 15 amino acids. V was cut by 5 bases and J by 1 base, with 14 bases left in between. Germline V gene lookup returns CDR1 SGHNT and CDR2 YENEEA. CDR3 DNA: TGTGCCAGCAGCCGCCACGGAAGGGGGAACACTGAAGCTTTCTTT. Amino acid sequence: CASSRHGRGNTEAFF.

This chain joins TRBV24-1 and TRBJ2-5; 12 bases align to TRBD2. The length of the CDR3 is 18 residues. After removal of 3 bases from V and 5 bases from J, the junction contained 12 bases not matched to a gene. The V gene's germline CDR1 is KGHDR and CDR2 SFDVKD. The CDR3: CATSDVGASGRAGETQYF. The CDR3 DNA reads as TGTGCCACCAGTGATGTTGGGGCTAGCGGGAGGGCCGGGGAGACCCAGTACTTC.

The J gene is TRBJ2-7, the V gene TRBV5-1; D gene uncertain. CDR3 length equals 16 residues. Between the trimmed V and J ends, which lost 0 bases and 4 bases, there was a span of 17 bases. CDR1 is SGHRS and CDR2 is YFSETQ in the germline V gene. CDR3 coding DNA: TGCGCCAGCAGCTTGGAAGTCGATACTATCCCATACGAGCAGTACTTC. Its translation: CASSLEVDTIPYEQYF.

The chain uses TRBV5-4 and TRBJ2-1; the match to TRBD2 covers 11 bases. Trimming cost V 2 bases and J 5 bases; bases outside gene matches: 3. From germline, CDR1 is SGHNT and CDR2 YYREEE (reference sequence). This CDR3 spans 15 amino acids. The CDR3 sequence: CASSLDSGRDNEQFF. The CDR3 DNA reads TGTGCCAGCAGCTTAGATAGCGGGAGGGACAATGAGCAGTTCTTC.

This clone was observed a single time. V gene TRBV11-2 combines with J gene TRBJ2-3; possible D gene TRBD1, 6 bases. This CDR3 has 13 residues. V lost 5 bases to trimming and J lost 4 bases, with 10 bases between them. Germline V CDR1 and CDR2: SGHAT, FQNNGV. CDR3 loop: CASSLTGPDTQYF. In DNA form, the CDR3 reads TGTGCCAGCAGCCTGACAGGCCCAGATACGCAGTATTTT. Full variable domain (remainder filled in from reference TRBV11-2 and TRBJ2-3): EAGVAQSPRYKIIEKRQSVAFWCNPISGHATLYWYQQILGQGPKLLIQFQNNGVVDDSQLPKDRFSAERLKGVDSTLKIQPAKLEDSAVYLCASSLTGPDTQYFGPGTRLTVL.

The chain links TRBV5-1 to TRBJ1-4, with 7 bases aligning to TRBD1. The V gene's germline CDR1 is SGHRS and CDR2 YFSETQ. V dropped 0 bases and J dropped 3; count of bases not matched to a gene: 5. This CDR3 comprises 16 residues. The CDR3 spells CASSLEGARANEKLFF. The CDR3 DNA follows: TGCGCCAGCAGCTTGGAGGGGGCGAGGGCTAATGAAAAACTGTTTTTT.

Only one count was recorded for this clone. The chain links TRBV5-1 to TRBJ2-7; 7 nucleotides agree with TRBD2. Germline V gene data show CDR1 as SGHRS and CDR2 as YFSETQ. The CDR3 totals 14 residues. Trimming took 2 bases from V and 3 from J; bases not matched to a gene: 5. The CDR3 region is CASSLGTSDYEQYF. DNA for the CDR3: TGCGCCAGCAGCTTAGGAACTAGCGACTACGAGCAGTACTTC.

V gene TRBV7-9 combines with J gene TRBJ1-1; D is perhaps TRBD1 (6 bases). CDR1 is SEHNR, CDR2 FQNEAQ, per germline (reference sequence). CDR3 length: 14 amino acids. The ends were cut back, 6 bases at V and 4 bases at J, with 15 bases in the middle. The CDR3 region has the DNA TGTGCCAGCAGTCCGAAGACAGGTAGCACTGAAGCTTTCTTT. This translates into CASSPKTGSTEAFF.

The V and J genes are TRBV9 and TRBJ2-2, with TRBD2 identical over 8 bases. The germline CDR1 and CDR2 sequences are SGDLS and YYNGEE. The CDR3 totals 18 residues. With 0 bases clipped from V and 6 bases from J, the junction kept 13 bases outside the gene matches. The CDR3 here is CASSVDPFSGGPSGELFF. DNA for the CDR3: TGTGCCAGCAGCGTAGACCCATTTTCGGGAGGGCCGTCCGGGGAGCTGTTTTTT.

Only one count was recorded for this clone. The chain employs TRBV5-8 and TRBJ2-5; 7 positions agree with TRBD1. The length of the CDR3 is 16 residues. Germline CDR1 is SGHTS and CDR2 is YDEGEE. Trimming took 2 bases from V and 0 from J; bases not matched to a gene: 7. The CDR3, as DNA: TGTGCCAGCAGCTTAGGAGACAGGGTGAACCAAGAGACCCAGTACTTC. It yields the protein CASSLGDRVNQETQYF.